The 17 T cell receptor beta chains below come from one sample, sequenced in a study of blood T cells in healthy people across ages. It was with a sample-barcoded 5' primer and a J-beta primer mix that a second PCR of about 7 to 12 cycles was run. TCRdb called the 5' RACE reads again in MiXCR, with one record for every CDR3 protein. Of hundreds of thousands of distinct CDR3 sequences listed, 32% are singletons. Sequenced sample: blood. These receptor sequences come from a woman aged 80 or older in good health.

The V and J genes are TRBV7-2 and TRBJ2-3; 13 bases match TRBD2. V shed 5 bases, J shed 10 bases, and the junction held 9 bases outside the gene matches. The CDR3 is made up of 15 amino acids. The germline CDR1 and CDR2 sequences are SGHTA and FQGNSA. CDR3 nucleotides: TGTGCCAGCAGCCACCGGGGGACTAGCGGGGTAGCGCAGTATTTT. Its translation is CASSHRGTSGVAQYF.

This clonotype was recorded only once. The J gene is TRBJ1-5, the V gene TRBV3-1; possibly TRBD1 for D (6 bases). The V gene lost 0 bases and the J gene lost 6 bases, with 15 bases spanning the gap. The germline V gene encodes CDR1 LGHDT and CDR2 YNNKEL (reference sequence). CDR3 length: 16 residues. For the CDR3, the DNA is TGTGCCAGCAGCCAAGAACCAGGGGTGGTGGGTCAGCCCCAGCATTTT. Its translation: CASSQEPGVVGQPQHF.

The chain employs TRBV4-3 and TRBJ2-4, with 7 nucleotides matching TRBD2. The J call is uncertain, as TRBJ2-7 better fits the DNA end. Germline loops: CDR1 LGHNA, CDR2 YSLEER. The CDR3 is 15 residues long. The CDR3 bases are TGCGCCAGCAGCCAAGGCCGGGGACTAAACTACGAGCAGTACTTC. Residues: CASSQGRGLNYEQYF.

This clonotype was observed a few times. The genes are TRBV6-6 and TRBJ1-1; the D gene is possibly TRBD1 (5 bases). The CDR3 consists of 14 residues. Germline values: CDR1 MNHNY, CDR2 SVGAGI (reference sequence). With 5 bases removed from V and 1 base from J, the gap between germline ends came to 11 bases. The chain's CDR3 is CASSQGRKNTEAFF. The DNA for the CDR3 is TGTGCCAGCAGTCAGGGACGGAAGAACACTGAAGCTTTCTTT.

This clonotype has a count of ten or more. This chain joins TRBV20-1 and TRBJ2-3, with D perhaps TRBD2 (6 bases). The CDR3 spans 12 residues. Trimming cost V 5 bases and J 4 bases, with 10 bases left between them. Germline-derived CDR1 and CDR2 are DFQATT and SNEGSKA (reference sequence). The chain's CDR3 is CSAGRLADTQYF. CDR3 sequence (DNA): TGCAGTGCTGGAAGACTAGCAGATACGCAGTATTTT.

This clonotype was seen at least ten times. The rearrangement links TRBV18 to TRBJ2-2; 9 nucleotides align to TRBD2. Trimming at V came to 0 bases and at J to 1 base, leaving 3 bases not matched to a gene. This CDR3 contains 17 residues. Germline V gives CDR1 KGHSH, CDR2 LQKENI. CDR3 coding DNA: TGTGCCAGCTCACCACCGGGACTAGCCCAGAACACCGGGGAGCTGTTTTTT. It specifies CASSPPGLAQNTGELFF.

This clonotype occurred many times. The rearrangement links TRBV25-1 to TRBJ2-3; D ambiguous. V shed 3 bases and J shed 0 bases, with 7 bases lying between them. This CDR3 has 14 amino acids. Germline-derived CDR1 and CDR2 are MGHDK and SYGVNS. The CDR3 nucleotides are TGTGCCAGCAGTGACGTGGGAAGCACAGATACGCAGTATTTT. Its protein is CASSDVGSTDTQYF.

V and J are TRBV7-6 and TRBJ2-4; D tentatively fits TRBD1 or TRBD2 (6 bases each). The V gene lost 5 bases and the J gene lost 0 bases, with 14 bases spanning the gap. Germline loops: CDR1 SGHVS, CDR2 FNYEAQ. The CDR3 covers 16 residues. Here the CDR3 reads CASSRGGSLAKNIQYF. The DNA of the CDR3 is TGTGCCAGCAGCCGAGGGGGGTCGCTAGCCAAAAACATTCAGTACTTC.

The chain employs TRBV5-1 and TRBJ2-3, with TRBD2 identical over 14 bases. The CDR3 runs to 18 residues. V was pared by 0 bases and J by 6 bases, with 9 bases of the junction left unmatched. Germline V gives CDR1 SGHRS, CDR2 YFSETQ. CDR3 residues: CASSLAQTSGGARDTQYF. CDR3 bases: TGCGCCAGCAGCTTGGCCCAGACTAGCGGGGGGGCCCGTGATACGCAGTATTTT.

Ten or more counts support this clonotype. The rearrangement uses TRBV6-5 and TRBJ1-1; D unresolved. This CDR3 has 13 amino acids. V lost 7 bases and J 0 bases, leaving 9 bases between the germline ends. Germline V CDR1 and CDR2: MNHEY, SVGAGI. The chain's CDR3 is CASTGGLNTEAFF. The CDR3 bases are TGTGCCAGCACCGGAGGCCTGAACACTGAAGCTTTCTTT.

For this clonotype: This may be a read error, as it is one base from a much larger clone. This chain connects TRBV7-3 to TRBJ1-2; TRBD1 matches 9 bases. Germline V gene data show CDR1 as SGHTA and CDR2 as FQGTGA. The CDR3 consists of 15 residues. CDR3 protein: CTSSSSTGGARSYTF. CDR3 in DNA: TGTACCAGCAGCTCCTCAACAGGGGGCGCGAGGAGCTACACCTTC.

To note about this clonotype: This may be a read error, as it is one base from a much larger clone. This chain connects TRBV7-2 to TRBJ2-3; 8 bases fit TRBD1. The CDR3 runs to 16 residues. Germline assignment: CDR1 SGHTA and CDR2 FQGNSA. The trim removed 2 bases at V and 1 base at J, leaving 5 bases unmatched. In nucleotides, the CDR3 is TGTGCCAGCAGCTTAATATCAGGGGGCTGCACAGATACGCAGTATTTT. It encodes CASSLISGGCTDTQYF.

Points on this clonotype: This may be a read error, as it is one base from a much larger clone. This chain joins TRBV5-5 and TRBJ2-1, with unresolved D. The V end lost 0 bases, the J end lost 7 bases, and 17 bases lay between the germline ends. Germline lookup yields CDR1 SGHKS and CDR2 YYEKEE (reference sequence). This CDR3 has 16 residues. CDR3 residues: CASSLDCARSPNEQFF. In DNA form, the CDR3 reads TGTGCCAGCAGCTTGGACTGTGCTAGATCCCCTAATGAGCAGTTCTTC.

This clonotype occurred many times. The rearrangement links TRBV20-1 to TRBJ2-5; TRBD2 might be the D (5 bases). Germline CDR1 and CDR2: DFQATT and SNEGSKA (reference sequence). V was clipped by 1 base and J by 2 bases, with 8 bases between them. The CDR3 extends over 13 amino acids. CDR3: CSARVSGQETQYF. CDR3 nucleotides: TGCAGTGCTAGAGTTTCGGGACAAGAGACCCAGTACTTC.

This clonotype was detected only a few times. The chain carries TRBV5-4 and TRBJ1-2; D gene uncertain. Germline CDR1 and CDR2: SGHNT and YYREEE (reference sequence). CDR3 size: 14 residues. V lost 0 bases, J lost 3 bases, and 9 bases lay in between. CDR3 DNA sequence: TGTGCCAGCAGCTTGGAGGCAGCTGACTATGGCTACACCTTC. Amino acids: CASSLEAADYGYTF.

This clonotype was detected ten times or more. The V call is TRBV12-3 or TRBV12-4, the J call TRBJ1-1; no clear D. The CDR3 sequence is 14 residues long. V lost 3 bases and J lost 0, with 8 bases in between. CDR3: CASSLIAMNTEAFF. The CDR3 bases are TGTGCCAGCAGTTTGATAGCAATGAACACTGAAGCTTTCTTT.

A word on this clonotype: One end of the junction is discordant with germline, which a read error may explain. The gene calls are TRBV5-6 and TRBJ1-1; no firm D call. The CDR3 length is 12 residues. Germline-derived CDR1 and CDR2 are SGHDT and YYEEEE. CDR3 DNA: TGTGCCAGCAGCTCCCGGCCTACTGAAACTTTCTTT. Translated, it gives CASSSRPTETFF.